This T cell receptor (beta chain) was profiled in a study of T-cell memory formation after mild COVID-19. Study as a whole: The TCR clusters were mostly specific to one donor. General observations from the study: There were some responding clones in pre-infection memory, which suggested that cross-reactive memory had joined. Mainly CM and EM harbored the contracting CD4+ clones; mainly EMRA harbored the CD8+ ones. A second wave expanding day 15 to 37 was CD4+-biased; contracting clones were balanced.

A note on this clonotype: Its antigen is unidentified.

Germline loops: CDR1 MGHRA, CDR2 YSYEKL. The CDR3 sequence is 14 residues long. Losses at the gene ends were 2 bases for V and 8 bases for J; bases not matched to a gene: 4. MiXCR, applied by TCRdb to the 5' RACE reads, yields one record per CDR3 protein. Of around 100,000 distinct CDR3 sequences listed, around 10% were seen once; the top ten hold about 40%. The V and J genes are TRBV4-1 and TRBJ2-1; 9 bases are shared with TRBD1. The specimen sequenced was PBMCs or a T cell subset sorted from them (not recorded which). This TCR was sampled from a man between 18 and 35 years old who had mild COVID-19 (a few samples of this study predate the infection). Cell type and time point are not known. The chain's CDR3 is CASSQQTGGHEQFF. In DNA, the CDR3 is TGCGCCAGCAGCCAACAAACAGGGGGCCATGAGCAGTTCTTC.